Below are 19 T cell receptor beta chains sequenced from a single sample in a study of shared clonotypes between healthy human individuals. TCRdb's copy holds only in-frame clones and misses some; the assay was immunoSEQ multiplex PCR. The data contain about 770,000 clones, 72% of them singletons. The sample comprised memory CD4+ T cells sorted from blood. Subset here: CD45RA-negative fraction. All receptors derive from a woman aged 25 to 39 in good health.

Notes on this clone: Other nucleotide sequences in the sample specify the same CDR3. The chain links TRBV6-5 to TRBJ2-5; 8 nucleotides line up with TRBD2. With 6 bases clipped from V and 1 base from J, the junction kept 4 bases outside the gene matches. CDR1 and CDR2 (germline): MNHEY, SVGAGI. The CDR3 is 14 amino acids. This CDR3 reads CASSLGRGQETQYF. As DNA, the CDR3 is TGTGCCAGCAGCCTCGGGAGGGGCCAAGAGACCCAGTACTTC.

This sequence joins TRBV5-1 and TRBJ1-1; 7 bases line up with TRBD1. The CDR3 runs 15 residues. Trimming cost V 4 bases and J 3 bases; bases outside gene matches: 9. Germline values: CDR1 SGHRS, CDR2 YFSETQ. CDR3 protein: CASSQTGEGYTEAFF. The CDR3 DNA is TGCGCCAGCAGCCAAACAGGGGAGGGGTACACTGAAGCTTTCTTT.

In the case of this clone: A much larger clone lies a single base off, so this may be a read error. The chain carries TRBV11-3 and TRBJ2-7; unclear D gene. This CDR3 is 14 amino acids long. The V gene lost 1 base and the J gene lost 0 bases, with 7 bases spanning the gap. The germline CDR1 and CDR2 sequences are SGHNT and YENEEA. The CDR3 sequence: CASSLGGTSYEQYF. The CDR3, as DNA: TGTGCCAGCAGCTTAGGGGGAACCTCCTACGAGCAGTACTTC.

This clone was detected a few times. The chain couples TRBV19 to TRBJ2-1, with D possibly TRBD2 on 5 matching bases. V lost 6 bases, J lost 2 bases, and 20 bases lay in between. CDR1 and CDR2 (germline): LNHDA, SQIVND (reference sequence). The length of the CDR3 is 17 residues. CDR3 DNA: TGTGCCAGTAGCCGGCCCACCGGGATCGGCACCTACAATGAGCAGTTCTTC. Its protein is CASSRPTGIGTYNEQFF.

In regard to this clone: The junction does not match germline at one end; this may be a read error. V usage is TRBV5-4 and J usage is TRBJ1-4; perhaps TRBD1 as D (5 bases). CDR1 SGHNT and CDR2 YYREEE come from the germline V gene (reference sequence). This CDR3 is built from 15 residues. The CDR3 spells CEAAWEGQTNEKLFF. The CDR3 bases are TGCGAAGCAGCTTGGGAGGGGCAGACTAATGAAAAACTGTTTTTT.

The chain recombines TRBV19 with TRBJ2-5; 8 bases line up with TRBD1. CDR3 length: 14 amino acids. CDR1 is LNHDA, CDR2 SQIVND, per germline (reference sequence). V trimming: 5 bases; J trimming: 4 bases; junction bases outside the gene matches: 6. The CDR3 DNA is TGTGCCAGTAGTCCAAGACAGGGGTTAGAGACCCAGTACTTC. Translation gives CASSPRQGLETQYF.

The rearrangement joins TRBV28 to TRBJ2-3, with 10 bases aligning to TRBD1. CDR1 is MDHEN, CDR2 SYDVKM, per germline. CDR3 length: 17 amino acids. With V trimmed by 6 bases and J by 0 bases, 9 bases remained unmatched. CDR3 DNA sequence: TGTGCCAGCAGCTGGGGACAGGGGTCCACTAGCACAGATACGCAGTATTTT. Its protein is CASSWGQGSTSTDTQYF.

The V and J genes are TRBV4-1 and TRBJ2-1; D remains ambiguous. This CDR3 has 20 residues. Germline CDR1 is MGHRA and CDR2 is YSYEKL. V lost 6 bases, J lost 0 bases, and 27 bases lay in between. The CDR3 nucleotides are TGCGCCAGCAGTCCACTACAACGACACCGAGAAGTAAGCTCCTACAATGAGCAGTTCTTC. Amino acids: CASSPLQRHREVSSYNEQFF.

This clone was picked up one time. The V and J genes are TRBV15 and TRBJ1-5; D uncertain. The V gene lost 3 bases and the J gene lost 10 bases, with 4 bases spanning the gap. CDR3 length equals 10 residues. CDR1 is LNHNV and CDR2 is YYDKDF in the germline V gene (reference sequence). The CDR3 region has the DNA TGTGCCACCAGCAGGGGACCCCAGCATTTT. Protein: CATSRGPQHF.

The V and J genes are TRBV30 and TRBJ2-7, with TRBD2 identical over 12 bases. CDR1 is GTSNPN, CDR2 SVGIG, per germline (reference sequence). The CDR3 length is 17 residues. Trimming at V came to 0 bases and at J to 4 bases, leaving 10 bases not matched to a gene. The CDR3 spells CAWSVPKLAGGMYEQYF. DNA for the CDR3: TGTGCCTGGAGTGTACCGAAACTAGCGGGAGGAATGTACGAGCAGTACTTC.

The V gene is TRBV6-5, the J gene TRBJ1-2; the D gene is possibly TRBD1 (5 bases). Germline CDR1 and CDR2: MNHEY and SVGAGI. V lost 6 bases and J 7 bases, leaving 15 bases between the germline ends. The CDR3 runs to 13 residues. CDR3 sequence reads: CASRPQGSTGYTF. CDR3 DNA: TGTGCCAGCAGACCCCAGGGATCTACTGGCTACACCTTC.

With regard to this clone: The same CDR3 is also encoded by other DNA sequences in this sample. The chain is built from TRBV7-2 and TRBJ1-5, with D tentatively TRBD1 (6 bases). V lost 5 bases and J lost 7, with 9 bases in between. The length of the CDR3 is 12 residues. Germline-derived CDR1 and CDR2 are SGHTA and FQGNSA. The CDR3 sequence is CASSSGGQPQHF. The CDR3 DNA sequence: TGTGCCAGCAGCAGCGGGGGCCAGCCCCAGCATTTT.

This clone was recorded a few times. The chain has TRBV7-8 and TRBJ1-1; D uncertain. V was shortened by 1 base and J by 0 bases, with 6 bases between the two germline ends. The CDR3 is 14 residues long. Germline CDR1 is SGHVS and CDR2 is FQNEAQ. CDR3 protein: CASSLELMNTEAFF. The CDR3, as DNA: TGTGCCAGCAGCTTAGAGTTGATGAACACTGAAGCTTTCTTT.

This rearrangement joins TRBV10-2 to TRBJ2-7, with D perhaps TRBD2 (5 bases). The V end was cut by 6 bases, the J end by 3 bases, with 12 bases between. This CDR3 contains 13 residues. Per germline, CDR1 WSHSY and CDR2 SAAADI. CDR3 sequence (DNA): TGCGCCAGCAGATCGGGATACCGCTACGAGCAGTACTTC. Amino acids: CASRSGYRYEQYF.

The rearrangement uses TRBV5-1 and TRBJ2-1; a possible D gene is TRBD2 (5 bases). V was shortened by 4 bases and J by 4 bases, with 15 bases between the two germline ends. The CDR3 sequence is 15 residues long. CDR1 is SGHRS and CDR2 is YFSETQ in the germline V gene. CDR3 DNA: TGCGCCAGCAGCCCAAGCGGTCCAGAATACAATGAGCAGTTCTTC. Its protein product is CASSPSGPEYNEQFF. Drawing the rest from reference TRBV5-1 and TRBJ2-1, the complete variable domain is KAGVTQTPRYLIKTRGQQVTLSCSPISGHRSVSWYQQTPGQGLQFLFEYFSETQRNKGNFPGRFSGRQFSNSRSEMNVSTLELGDSALYLCASSPSGPEYNEQFFGPGTRLTVL.

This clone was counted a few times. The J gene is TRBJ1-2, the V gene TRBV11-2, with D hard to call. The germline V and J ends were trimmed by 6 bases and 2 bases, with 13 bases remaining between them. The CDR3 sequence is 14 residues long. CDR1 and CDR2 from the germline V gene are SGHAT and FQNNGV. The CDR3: CASSRTGRNYGYTF. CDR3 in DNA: TGTGCCAGCAGTCGGACGGGGAGAAACTATGGCTACACCTTC.

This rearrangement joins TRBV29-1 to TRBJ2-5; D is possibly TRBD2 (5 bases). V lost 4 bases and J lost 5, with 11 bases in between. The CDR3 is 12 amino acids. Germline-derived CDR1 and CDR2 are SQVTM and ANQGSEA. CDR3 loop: CSVVSGSETQYF. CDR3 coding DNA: TGCAGCGTTGTTTCGGGGTCCGAGACCCAGTACTTC.

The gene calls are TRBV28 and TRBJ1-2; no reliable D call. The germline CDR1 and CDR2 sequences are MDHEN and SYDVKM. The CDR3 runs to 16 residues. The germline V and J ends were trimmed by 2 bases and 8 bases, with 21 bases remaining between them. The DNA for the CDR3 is TGTGCCAGCAGTTTACTCGGCAGCCAACTTTCCTACGGCTACACCTTC. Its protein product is CASSLLGSQLSYGYTF.

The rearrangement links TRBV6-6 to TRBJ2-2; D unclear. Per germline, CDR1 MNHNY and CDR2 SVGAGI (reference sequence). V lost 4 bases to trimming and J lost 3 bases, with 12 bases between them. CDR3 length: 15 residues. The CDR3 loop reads CASSLAQPHTGELFF. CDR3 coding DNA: TGTGCCAGCAGTTTAGCACAGCCACACACCGGGGAGCTGTTTTTT.